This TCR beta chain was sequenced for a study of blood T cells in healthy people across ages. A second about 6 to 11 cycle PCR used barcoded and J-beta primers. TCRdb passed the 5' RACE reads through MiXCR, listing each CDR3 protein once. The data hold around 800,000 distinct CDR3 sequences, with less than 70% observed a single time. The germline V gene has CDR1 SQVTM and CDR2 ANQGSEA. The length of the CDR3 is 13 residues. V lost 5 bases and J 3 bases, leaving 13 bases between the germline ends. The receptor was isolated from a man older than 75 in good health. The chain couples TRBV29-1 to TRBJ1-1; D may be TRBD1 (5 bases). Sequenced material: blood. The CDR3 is CSVSGRAYTEAFF. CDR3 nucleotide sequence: TGCAGCGTTTCGGGCAGGGCCTACACTGAAGCTTTCTTT. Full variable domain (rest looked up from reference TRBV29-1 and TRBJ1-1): SAVISQKPSRDICQRGTSLTIQCQVDSQVTMMFWYRQQPGQSLTLIATANQGSEATYESGFVIDKFPISRPNLTFSTLTVSNMSPEDSSIYLCSVSGRAYTEAFFGQGTRLTVV.